What follows are 25 T cell receptor beta chains derived from one specimen sequenced in a study of T cells in Graves' hyperthyroidism and ophthalmopathy. TCR beta CDR3 region amplification was performed from RNA transcripts. A set of HTBI primers served as the primers for a first-round RT-PCR of the TCR CDR3. TCRdb used MiXCR to reprocess the multiplex PCR reads, holding one entry per CDR3 protein. The sample contains about 640,000 distinct CDR3 sequences, less than 25% of which appear only once. Sequenced sample: blood. The receptors here all came from a man aged 25-45 years with Graves' ophthalmopathy.

The chain has TRBV18 and TRBJ2-7; perhaps TRBD2 as D (6 bases). Trimming stripped 0 bases from V and 5 bases from J, with 14 bases between. The germline gives CDR1 KGHSH, CDR2 LQKENI. The CDR3 runs 15 residues. Written as DNA, the CDR3 is TGTGCCAGCTCACCACCGATGGCCGGGAGCCACGAGCAGTACTTC. It specifies CASSPPMAGSHEQYF.

This clonotype was recorded a few times. The J gene is TRBJ2-7, the V gene TRBV6-1; a weak D match, TRBD2 (5 bases). Trimming removed 2 bases from V and 2 bases from J, with 16 bases in between. The CDR3 extends over 16 amino acids. Germline CDR1 and CDR2: MNHNS and SASEGT. DNA of the CDR3: TGTGCCAGCAGTGAAAGACATTGGGGAGTAACCTACGAGCAGTACTTC. Translated: CASSERHWGVTYEQYF.

The chain carries TRBV4-1 and TRBJ2-7, with 7 bases that match TRBD1. V dropped 2 bases and J dropped 6; count of bases not matched to a gene: 7. The CDR3 contains 14 residues. Germline CDR1 MGHRA, CDR2 YSYEKL. The CDR3 region is CASSQPYDRVEQYF. The CDR3 nucleotides read TGCGCCAGCAGCCAACCCTACGACAGGGTCGAGCAGTACTTC.

This clonotype has a handful of counts. The chain joins TRBV2 to TRBJ2-2, with D perhaps matching TRBD2 (6 bases). This CDR3 spans 15 amino acids. Deletions cut 2 bases from V and 2 bases from J, with 9 bases between. Germline V CDR1 and CDR2: SNHLY, FYNNEI. The CDR3 region is CASSEPAGNTGELFF. DNA for the CDR3: TGTGCCAGCAGTGAACCAGCGGGCAACACCGGGGAGCTGTTTTTT.

This clonotype was counted a few times. This chain links TRBV7-6 with TRBJ2-1; 16 positions match TRBD2. V dropped 4 bases and J dropped 9; count of bases not matched to a gene: 9. Germline V CDR1 and CDR2: SGHVS, FNYEAQ. The CDR3 contains 17 residues. The CDR3 loop reads CASSSGLAGGPSSEQFF. The CDR3 coding sequence is TGTGCCAGCAGCTCGGGACTAGCGGGAGGGCCATCATCTGAGCAGTTCTTC.

The chain couples TRBV5-1 to TRBJ2-3; D gene uncertain. Germline CDR1 and CDR2: SGHRS and YFSETQ. Trimming took 7 bases from V and 4 from J, leaving 19 bases between them. The CDR3 has 15 residues. CDR3 sequence reads: CASALGQKKSDTQYF. CDR3 nucleotides: TGCGCCAGCGCCCTGGGCCAGAAAAAGTCAGATACGCAGTATTTT.

V and J are TRBV4-1 and TRBJ2-5; D not certain. V lost 0 bases, J lost 6 bases, and 11 bases lay in between. CDR1 and CDR2 from the germline V gene are MGHRA and YSYEKL. CDR3 length: 14 residues. CDR3 sequence reads: CASSQDWVRKTQYF. DNA of the CDR3: TGCGCCAGCAGCCAAGATTGGGTAAGGAAGACCCAGTACTTC.

The chain combines TRBV3-1 with TRBJ2-5; 11 nucleotides align to TRBD2. CDR3 length: 15 amino acids. Germline lookup yields CDR1 LGHDT and CDR2 YNNKEL (reference sequence). Unmatched junction bases numbered 4, after V lost 4 bases and J lost 3 bases. In DNA, the CDR3 is TGTGCCAGCAGCCTCGGGACTAGCGGAGAAGAGACCCAGTACTTC. Translation gives CASSLGTSGEETQYF.

This clonotype was picked up a small number of times. DNA of the CDR3: TGCGCCAGCAGCCTCGGGCAGGGGGCGGGTAATGAGCAGTTCTTC. Translation: CASSLGQGAGNEQFF. This chain uses TRBV4-1 with TRBJ2-1; 8 nucleotides agree with TRBD1. Germline V lookup: CDR1 MGHRA, CDR2 YSYEKL. The length of the CDR3 is 15 residues. Losses at the gene ends were 4 bases for V and 7 bases for J; bases not matched to a gene: 9.

A few counts support this clonotype. This sequence joins TRBV10-3 and TRBJ2-2, with no clear D. Trimming took 11 bases from V and 0 from J, leaving 13 bases between them. Germline loops: CDR1 ENHRY, CDR2 SYGVKD. The CDR3 loop spans 14 amino acids. DNA of the CDR3: TGTGCCGATAGACGGGTCGCGAACACCGGGGAGCTGTTTTTT. This sequence encodes CADRRVANTGELFF.

V and J are TRBV18 and TRBJ1-5; D is perhaps TRBD1 (6 bases). Trimming left V 2 bases short and J 1 base short, with 12 bases between. The CDR3 is made up of 16 amino acids. Germline V gene sequence: CDR1 KGHSH, CDR2 LQKENI. The CDR3 DNA is TGTGCCAGCTCACCAGCCGGCAGGGGCAGCAATCAGCCCCAGCATTTT. Translating gives CASSPAGRGSNQPQHF.

In its sample, this clonotype was seen a few times. V usage is TRBV2 and J usage is TRBJ1-4, with D tentatively TRBD1 (5 bases). Germline V gene data show CDR1 as SNHLY and CDR2 as FYNNEI. V was pared by 6 bases and J by 8 bases, with 19 bases between. The length of the CDR3 is 15 residues. CDR3 sequence: CASSVDAGSGEKLFF. Here the CDR3 DNA reads TGTGCCAGCAGCGTGGACGCAGGGAGCGGGGAAAAACTGTTTTTT.

This clonotype came up a few times. V and J are TRBV9 and TRBJ1-2, with 8 bases matching TRBD1. The V gene end was trimmed by 3 bases and the J gene end by 8 bases; junction bases not matched to a gene: 9. The germline V gene has CDR1 SGDLS and CDR2 YYNGEE. This CDR3 spans 14 amino acids. CDR3 sequence reads: CASSGLGTGGGYTF. The DNA for the CDR3 is TGTGCCAGCAGCGGCCTCGGGACAGGAGGAGGCTACACCTTC.

This clonotype has more than one count but fewer than ten. V is TRBV20-1 and J is TRBJ1-4; D remains ambiguous. This CDR3 is built from 17 residues. Trimming removed 6 bases from V and 6 bases from J, with 26 bases in between. Germline values: CDR1 DFQATT, CDR2 SNEGSKA (reference sequence). This chain's CDR3 is CSANIIGKDWSDEKLFF. The DNA for the CDR3 is TGCAGTGCCAACATTATAGGGAAGGATTGGTCGGATGAAAAACTGTTTTTT.

There are many counts of this clonotype. The rearrangement joins TRBV7-9 to TRBJ2-7, with a tentative D call TRBD1 (6 bases). This CDR3 is 14 amino acids long. Trimming removed 3 bases from V and 2 bases from J, with 11 bases in between. In germline, CDR1 is SEHNR, CDR2 FQNEAQ (reference sequence). Written as DNA, the CDR3 is TGTGCCAGCAGCTTGGGGGCAGTTACCTACGAGCAGTACTTC. It is translated as CASSLGAVTYEQYF.

The chain recombines TRBV5-1 with TRBJ2-3, with 9 bases aligning to TRBD1. The germline gives CDR1 SGHRS, CDR2 YFSETQ. The CDR3 contains 16 residues. J was trimmed by 4 bases and V by 1 base; bases with no gene match: 7. CDR3 sequence (DNA): TGCGCCAGCAGCTTGAACAGGGGGCCTGTAGCAGATACGCAGTATTTT. It specifies CASSLNRGPVADTQYF.

This clonotype was detected ten times or more. The rearrangement uses TRBV30 and TRBJ1-6, with 11 bases matching TRBD1. The CDR3 runs to 15 residues. Germline assignment: CDR1 GTSNPN and CDR2 SVGIG (reference sequence). With V trimmed by 8 bases and J by 9 bases, 12 bases remained unmatched. The CDR3 is CALQGQGGPGSPLHF. The CDR3 region has the DNA TGTGCCCTGCAGGGACAGGGGGGCCCGGGTTCACCCCTCCACTTT.

The CDR3 loop reads CASSETRLRDTQYF. CDR3 coding DNA: TGTGCCAGCAGTGAGACTAGGCTCAGAGATACGCAGTATTTT. V and J are TRBV6-1 and TRBJ2-3; D is possibly TRBD2 (6 bases). CDR3 length: 14 amino acids. The germline gives CDR1 MNHNS, CDR2 SASEGT. V was pared by 3 bases and J by 5 bases, with 12 bases between.

At least ten counts were recorded for this clonotype. This sequence joins TRBV5-1 and TRBJ2-1, with TRBD2 matching 13 bases. V gave up 3 bases and J gave up 7 bases; unmatched junction bases: 1. Germline lookup yields CDR1 SGHRS and CDR2 YFSETQ. The CDR3 is 14 residues long. CDR3 in amino acids: CASSSGLAGNEQFF. CDR3 coding DNA: TGCGCCAGCAGCTCGGGACTAGCGGGAAATGAGCAGTTCTTC.

The sample holds many counts of this clonotype. The chain has TRBV13 and TRBJ1-3; TRBD1 might be the D (6 bases). V lost 6 bases, J lost 4 bases, and 13 bases lay in between. The CDR3 contains 14 residues. The germline V gene has CDR1 PRHDT and CDR2 FYEKMQ (reference sequence). For the CDR3, the DNA is TGTGCCAGCAGTGCAGGGACACCCGGAAACACCATATATTTT. Translation gives CASSAGTPGNTIYF.

The genes are TRBV6-7 and TRBJ2-1; the D gene is possibly TRBD2 (6 bases). TRBV6-7 is marked as an open reading frame, function uncertain. V lost 0 bases to trimming and J lost 0 bases, with 12 bases between them. CDR3 length: 17 amino acids. The CDR3 DNA sequence: TGTGCCAGCAGTTACTCCCAGCGGGCACTCTCCTACAATGAGCAGTTCTTC. Its translation: CASSYSQRALSYNEQFF.

This clonotype has a count of ten or more. The chain carries TRBV12-3 or TRBV12-4 and TRBJ2-7; maybe TRBD1 (6 bases). The CDR3 loop spans 15 amino acids. Trimming stripped 5 bases from V and 5 bases from J, with 19 bases between. CDR3 DNA sequence: TGTGCCAGCAGTGCCCTGAGGGGGTTTGCGGACGAGCAGTACTTC. This sequence encodes CASSALRGFADEQYF.

The chain combines TRBV6-5 with TRBJ2-1, with TRBD2 matching 8 bases. With 5 bases clipped from V and 9 bases from J, the junction kept 15 bases outside the gene matches. This CDR3 is 16 amino acids long. The germline V gene encodes CDR1 MNHEY and CDR2 SVGAGI. The CDR3 sequence is CASSNFGVAGPIEQFF. CDR3 coding DNA: TGTGCCAGCAGTAACTTCGGGGTAGCGGGACCCATTGAGCAGTTCTTC.

In its sample, this clonotype was seen a few times. The chain is built from TRBV20-1 and TRBJ2-5, with D uncertain. The germline V gene has CDR1 DFQATT and CDR2 SNEGSKA (reference sequence). Between the trimmed V and J ends, which lost 3 bases and 5 bases, there was a span of 10 bases. There are 12 residues in the CDR3. CDR3 sequence (DNA): TGCAGTGCTAGTGGCCCACCGGAGACCCAGTACTTC. As protein: CSASGPPETQYF.

Many counts were recorded for this clonotype. The chain recombines TRBV4-2 with TRBJ1-1; D not certain. Germline values: CDR1 LGHNA, CDR2 YNFKEQ. V gave up 1 base and J gave up 1 base, with 7 bases separating them. The CDR3 has 14 residues. CDR3 in amino acids: CASSQGVRNTEAFF. In DNA, the CDR3 is TGTGCCAGCAGCCAAGGGGTGAGGAACACTGAAGCTTTCTTT.